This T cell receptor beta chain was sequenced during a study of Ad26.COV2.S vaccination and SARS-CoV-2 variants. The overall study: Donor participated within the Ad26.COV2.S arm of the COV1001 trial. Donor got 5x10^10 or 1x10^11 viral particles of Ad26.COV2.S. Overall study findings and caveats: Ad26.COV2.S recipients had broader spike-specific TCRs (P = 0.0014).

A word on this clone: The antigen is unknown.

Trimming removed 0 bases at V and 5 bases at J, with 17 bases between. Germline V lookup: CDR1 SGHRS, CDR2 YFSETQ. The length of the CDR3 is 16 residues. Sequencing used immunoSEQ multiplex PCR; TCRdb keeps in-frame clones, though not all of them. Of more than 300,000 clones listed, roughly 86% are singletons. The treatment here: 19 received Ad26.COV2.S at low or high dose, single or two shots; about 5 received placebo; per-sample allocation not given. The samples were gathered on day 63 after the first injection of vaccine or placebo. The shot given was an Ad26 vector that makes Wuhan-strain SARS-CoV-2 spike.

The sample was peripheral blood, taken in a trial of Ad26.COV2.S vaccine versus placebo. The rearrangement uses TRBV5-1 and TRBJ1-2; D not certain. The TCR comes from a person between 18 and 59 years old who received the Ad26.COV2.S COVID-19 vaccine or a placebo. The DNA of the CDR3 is TGCGCCAGCAGCTTGGAACCGGCCCGCCGGAGTTATGGCTACACCTTC. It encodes CASSLEPARRSYGYTF.